One T cell receptor (beta chain) is described in this entry. Patients at the Seattle site were enrolled during active infection and followed longitudinally. TCRdb keeps only in-frame clones here, not all; method: immunoSEQ multiplex PCR. The sample contains some 200,000 clones, 65% to 90% of which appear only once. The sample is drawn from a study of blood T cell repertoires in COVID-19. About the study: Samples taken during acute and convalescent COVID-19 were collected in the United States, Italy and Spain. From T cells, B-cell-depleted T cells, or PBMCs came the material, which was cDNA or gDNA.

CDR3 length equals 15 residues. Germline-derived CDR1 and CDR2 are LGHDT and YNNKEL (reference sequence). The V end lost 0 bases, the J end lost 4 bases, and 10 bases lay between the germline ends. Sequences were obtained from peripheral blood. The genes are TRBV3-1 (or the pseudogene TRBV3-2) and TRBJ1-3; D unclear. This sequence was found in a woman aged 70-85 years with COVID-19, enrolled during active disease. CDR3 DNA sequence: TGTGCCAGCAGCCAAGATATCAGATGGGGAAACACCATATATTTT. This gives the protein CASSQDIRWGNTIYF.